This T cell receptor beta chain was captured in a study of cytomegalovirus exposure and HLA in healthy donors. Study-wide results and caveats: Within the data, a cluster of highly shared sequence variants was likely a sequencing artifact. Reportedly, HLA-A and HLA-B alleles of most subjects were accurately predicted from TCR beta.

Nominally healthy donors were sampled, though unrecorded immune exposures were likely. This CDR3 has 16 amino acids. This clone was seen once. The antigen is unknown. PCR used 60 Vbeta primers and 13 Jbeta primers. Libraries were prepared by immunoSEQ multiplex PCR; TCRdb keeps only in-frame clonotypes and omits some of them. The table records about 140,000 clones, approximately 80% of them present only once. The sequence was collected from a man aged 25 to 40 in good health and CMV-seronegative. The material sequenced was PBMCs. The V call is TRBV1, the J call TRBJ2-3; the table calls TRBD2, which could not be checked here. TRBV1 is a listed pseudogene. The CDR3 sequence: CTSSHCLPEGTDTQYF. CDR3 bases: TGCACCAGCAGCCATTGTCTCCCTGAGGGCACAGATACGCAGTATTTT.